This TCR beta chain derives from a study of blood T cell repertoires in COVID-19. Across the whole study: Some COVID-19 samples were acute and others convalescent; all came from the United States, Italy and Spain. In each case, the material was cDNA or gDNA derived from T cells, B-cell-depleted T cells, or PBMCs.

The CDR3 sequence is 13 residues long. Germline CDR1 reads SNHLY; CDR2 reads FYNNEI. V lost 3 bases to trimming and J lost 6 bases, with 11 bases between them. In the source study's methods: Cell counts per sample came from amplifying reference gene primers. The repertoire was sequenced with immunoSEQ multiplex PCR; TCRdb's copy has only in-frame clones and lacks some. Clonal size and the V and J genes are those of that table, whereas D and trimming came from the DNA. The repertoire consists of roughly 230,000 clones, with 84% occurring once and the leading ten covering about 4%. V is TRBV2 and J is TRBJ2-5; TRBD1 might be the D (6 bases). This TCR was recovered from a man between 50 and 59 years old with acute or convalescent COVID-19. Sequenced material: peripheral blood. The CDR3 region is CASSDTGMQTQYF. In DNA, the CDR3 is TGTGCCAGCAGTGACACAGGGATGCAGACCCAGTACTTC. Combining the CDR3 with reference TRBV2 and TRBJ2-5 gives the whole variable domain EPEVTQTPSHQVTQMGQEVILRCVPISNHLYFYWYRQILGQKVEFLVSFYNNEISEKSEIFDDQFSVERPDGSNFTLKIRSTKLEDSAMYFCASSDTGMQTQYFGPGTRLLVL.